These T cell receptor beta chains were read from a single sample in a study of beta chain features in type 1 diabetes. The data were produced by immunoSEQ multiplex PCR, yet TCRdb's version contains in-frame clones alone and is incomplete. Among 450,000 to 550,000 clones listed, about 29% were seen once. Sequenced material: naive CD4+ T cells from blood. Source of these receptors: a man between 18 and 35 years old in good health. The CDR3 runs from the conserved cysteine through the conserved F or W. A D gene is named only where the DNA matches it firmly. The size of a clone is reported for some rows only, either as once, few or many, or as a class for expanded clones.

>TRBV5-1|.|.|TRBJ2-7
CASSLGQGLSFSYEQYF
TGCGCCAGCAGCTTGGGTCAGGGTCTGTCGTTTAGCTACGAGCAGTACTTC
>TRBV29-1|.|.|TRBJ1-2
CSVGRRDYGYTF
TGCAGCGTTGGCCGGAGGGACTATGGCTACACCTTC
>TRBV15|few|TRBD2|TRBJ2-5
CATSRGLAGGRQETQYF
TGTGCCACCAGCAGAGGACTAGCGGGAGGAAGACAAGAGACCCAGTACTTC
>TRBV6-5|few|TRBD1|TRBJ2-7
CASRFSGQGSNEQYF
TGTGCCAGCAGATTCTCGGGACAGGGGTCCAACGAGCAGTACTTC
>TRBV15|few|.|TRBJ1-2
CATSRALHYGYTF
TGTGCCACCAGCAGAGCCCTCCACTATGGCTACACCTTC
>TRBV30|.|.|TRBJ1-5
CAWSVEHSNQPQHF
TGTGCCTGGAGTGTGGAACATAGCAATCAGCCCCAGCATTTT
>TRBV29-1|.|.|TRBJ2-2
CSVGSTGELFF
TGCAGCGTTGGGAGCACCGGGGAGCTGTTTTTT
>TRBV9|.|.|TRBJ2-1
CASSEGRYNEQFF
TGTGCCAGCAGCGAGGGACGGTACAATGAGCAGTTCTTC
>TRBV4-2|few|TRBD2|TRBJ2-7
CASSQVAGAYEQYF
TGTGCCAGCAGCCAGGTAGCGGGAGCGTACGAGCAGTACTTC
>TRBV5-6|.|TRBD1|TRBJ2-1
CASSAGTGGYNEQFF
TGTGCCAGCAGCGCCGGGACAGGGGGCTACAATGAGCAGTTCTTC
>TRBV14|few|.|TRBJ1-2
CASSQLTGNYGYTF
TGTGCCAGCAGCCAACTAACAGGGAACTATGGCTACACCTTC
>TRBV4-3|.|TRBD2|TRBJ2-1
CASSQDRMSGRRNEQFF
TGCGCCAGCAGCCAAGATCGAATGAGCGGGAGACGCAATGAGCAGTTCTTC
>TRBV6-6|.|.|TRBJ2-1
CASSYLGTAYNEQFF
TGTGCCAGCAGTTATCTGGGCACAGCCTACAATGAGCAGTTCTTC
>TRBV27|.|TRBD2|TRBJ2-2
CASSFLAGVRELFF
TGTGCCAGCAGTTTCCTAGCGGGAGTTAGGGAGCTGTTTTTT
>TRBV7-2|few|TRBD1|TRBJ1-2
CASSPDRGLRGYTF
TGTGCCAGCAGCCCCGACAGGGGGCTGAGAGGCTACACCTTC
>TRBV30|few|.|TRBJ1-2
CAGGRGHPSNYGYTF
TGTGCCGGCGGTCGGGGACACCCGTCTAACTATGGCTACACCTTC
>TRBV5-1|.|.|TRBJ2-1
CASSYRDVYNEQFF
TGCGCCAGCAGCTACCGGGACGTTTACAATGAGCAGTTCTTC
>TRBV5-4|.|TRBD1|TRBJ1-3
CASSSNPGQGAGNTIYF
TGTGCCAGCAGCTCTAACCCGGGACAGGGAGCTGGAAACACCATATATTTT
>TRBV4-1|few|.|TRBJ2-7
CASSRGLLYEQYF
TGCGCCAGCAGCCGGGGACTGCTATACGAGCAGTACTTC
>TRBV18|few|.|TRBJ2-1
CASSPPEGRDEQFF
TGTGCCAGCTCACCACCGGAGGGTAGGGATGAGCAGTTCTTC
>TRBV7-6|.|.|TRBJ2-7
CASSLGGGQAYEQYF
TGTGCCAGCAGCTTAGGCGGGGGACAGGCCTACGAGCAGTACTTC
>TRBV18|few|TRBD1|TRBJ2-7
CASSPRESGTGGRNEQYF
TGTGCCAGCTCACCACGGGAGTCAGGGACAGGGGGCAGGAACGAGCAGTACTTC
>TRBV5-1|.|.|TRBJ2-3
CASSLSPADTQYF
TGCGCCAGCAGCTTATCTCCGGCGGATACGCAGTATTTT
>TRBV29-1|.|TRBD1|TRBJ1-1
CSVAWTGVTEAFF
TGCAGCGTTGCATGGACAGGAGTTACTGAAGCTTTCTTT
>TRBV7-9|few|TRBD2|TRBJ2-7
CASSPRGGAYEQYF
TGTGCCAGCAGCCCCCGGGGGGGCGCGTACGAGCAGTACTTC
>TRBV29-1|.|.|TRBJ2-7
CSVRSQISYEQYF
TGCAGCGTCCGATCACAGATTTCCTACGAGCAGTACTTC
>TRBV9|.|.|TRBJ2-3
CASSSPLGDLQGTDTQYF
TGTGCCAGCAGCTCCCCCCTCGGGGACCTCCAAGGCACAGATACGCAGTATTTT
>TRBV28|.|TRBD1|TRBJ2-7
CASSPGQGYEQYF
TGTGCCAGCAGTCCCGGACAGGGCTACGAGCAGTACTTC
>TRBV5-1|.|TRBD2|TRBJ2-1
CASSLLGLAREAFYNEQFF
TGCGCCAGCAGCTTGTTGGGGTTGGCGCGGGAGGCCTTCTACAATGAGCAGTTCTTC
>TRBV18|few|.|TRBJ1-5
CASSPQGQQPQHF
TGTGCCAGCTCACCTCAGGGGCAACAGCCCCAGCATTTT
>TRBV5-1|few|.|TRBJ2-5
CASSLQWQGETQYF
TGCGCCAGCAGCTTGCAATGGCAGGGCGAGACCCAGTACTTC
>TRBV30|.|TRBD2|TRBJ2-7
CARGSGTSYEQYF
TGTGCCCGAGGGAGCGGGACCTCCTACGAGCAGTACTTC
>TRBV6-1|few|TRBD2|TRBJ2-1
CASKHSGSYEQFF
TGTGCCAGCAAACATAGCGGGAGCTATGAGCAGTTCTTC
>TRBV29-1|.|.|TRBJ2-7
CSVELAYEQYF
TGCAGCGTTGAACTGGCCTACGAGCAGTACTTC
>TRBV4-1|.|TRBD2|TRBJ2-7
CASSHAPGLVLSEQYF
TGCGCCAGCAGCCACGCCCCGGGACTAGTTCTATCGGAGCAGTACTTC
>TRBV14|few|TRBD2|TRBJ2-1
CASSLAGGLEQFF
TGTGCCAGCAGCCTAGCGGGAGGACTCGAGCAGTTCTTC
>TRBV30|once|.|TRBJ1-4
CAWGRTATNEKLFF
TGTGCCTGGGGAAGGACAGCAACTAATGAAAAACTGTTTTTT
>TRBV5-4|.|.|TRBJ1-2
CASSYRAGYGYTF
TGTGCCAGCAGCTACAGGGCTGGCTATGGCTACACCTTC
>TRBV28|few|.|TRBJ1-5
CASSPGAGRNQPQHF
TGTGCCAGCAGCCCCGGGGCAGGGCGCAATCAGCCCCAGCATTTT
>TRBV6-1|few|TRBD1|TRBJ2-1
CASSGQGHYNEQFF
TGTGCCAGCAGTGGACAGGGCCACTACAATGAGCAGTTCTTC
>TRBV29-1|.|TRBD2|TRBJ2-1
CSVGTSGLGGQFF
TGCAGCGTTGGTACTAGCGGGTTGGGTGGGCAGTTCTTC
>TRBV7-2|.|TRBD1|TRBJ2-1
CASSFRQGRNEQFF
TGTGCCAGCAGCTTCAGACAGGGCAGGAATGAGCAGTTCTTC
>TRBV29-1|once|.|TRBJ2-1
CSVEWLATSSYNEQFF
TGCAGCGTTGAATGGCTAGCGACCAGCTCCTACAATGAGCAGTTCTTC
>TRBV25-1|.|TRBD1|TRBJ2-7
CASRGDRGYYEQYF
TGTGCCAGCAGAGGGGACAGGGGGTACTACGAGCAGTACTTC
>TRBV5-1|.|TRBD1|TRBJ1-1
CASSADRMNTEAFF
TGCGCCAGCAGCGCGGACAGGATGAACACTGAAGCTTTCTTT
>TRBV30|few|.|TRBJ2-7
CAWSIRGLEQYF
TGTGCCTGGTCGATTAGGGGTCTCGAGCAGTACTTC
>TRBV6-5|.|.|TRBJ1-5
CASSQGSNQPQHF
TGTGCCAGCAGTCAGGGAAGCAATCAGCCCCAGCATTTT
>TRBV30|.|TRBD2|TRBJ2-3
CAWSASGRAGDTQYF
TGTGCCTGGAGTGCTAGCGGGAGGGCCGGAGATACGCAGTATTTT
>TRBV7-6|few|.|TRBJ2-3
CASSLVVSADTQYF
TGTGCCAGCAGCTTAGTCGTGTCAGCAGATACGCAGTATTTT